This T cell receptor beta chain was identified in a study of T-cell memory formation after mild COVID-19. Study-wide points: Clones contracting over day 15 to 85 were CD4/CD8 balanced, with later expanders leaning CD4+.

Germline trimming cut 0 bases from V and 0 bases from J; bases unmatched to any gene: 6. The CDR3 spans 18 residues. Germline CDR1 MNHEY, CDR2 SVGEGT. TCRdb independently ran MiXCR on the 5' RACE reads; one entry per CDR3 protein. In the table there are some 100,000 distinct CDR3 sequences, 11% of which are singletons. The sample holds one count of this clonotype. The antigen is not known. The chain combines TRBV6-2 or TRBV6-3 with TRBJ2-1, with TRBD2 matching over 9 bases. The sequencing sample was made of PBMCs or a T cell subset sorted from them (not recorded which). The clonotype comes from a man aged 18 to 35 who had mild COVID-19 (a few samples of this study predate the infection). Cell type and time point are not known. DNA for the CDR3: TGTGCCAGCAGTTACTCTAGCGGGGGCATCCCCTCCTACAATGAGCAGTTCTTC. It specifies CASSYSSGGIPSYNEQFF.